This T cell receptor (beta chain) was sequenced for a study of blood T cell repertoires in COVID-19. CDR1 is SGHAT, CDR2 FQNNGV, per germline. V lost 0 bases and J lost 0; bases outside the gene matches: 12. CDR3 length: 20 amino acids. Per the original methods: Scientists estimated how many nucleated cells there were by amplifying reference gene primers. The method was immunoSEQ multiplex PCR; TCRdb's version includes in-frame clones alone and lacks a portion of them. V, J and clone size were drawn from that table, and D and trimming were deduced from the DNA. The sample has about 30,000 clones, roughly 88% seen once.

Sequencing used peripheral blood. The chain joins TRBV11-2 to TRBJ2-3; 10 positions agree with TRBD2. This sequence originates from a human donor in a cohort sampled during active COVID-19. CDR3 sequence (DNA): TGTGCCAGCAGCTTAGAACCATTTACAGCGGGGGGGCCTAGCACAGATACGCAGTATTTT. It yields the protein CASSLEPFTAGGPSTDTQYF.